This T cell receptor beta chain was identified during a study of blood T cell repertoires in COVID-19. The wider study: Sites across the United States, Italy and Spain contributed samples from acute and convalescent COVID-19. T cells, B-cell-depleted T cells, or PBMCs supplied cDNA or gDNA.

Germline CDR1 and CDR2: PRHDT and FYEKMQ (reference sequence). Trimming cost V 4 bases and J 7 bases, with 10 bases left between them. The CDR3 runs to 12 residues. As handled by the study authors: Counts of nucleated cells, estimated from reference gene primer amplification, were obtained. Measured with immunoSEQ multiplex PCR; TCRdb has only the in-frame clones, and not every one. The V and J calls and the clone size are those of that table, but D and trimming were determined from the DNA. Of around 200,000 clones in the sample, approximately 79% were seen once. The chain uses TRBV13 and TRBJ1-1, with D hard to call. This clonotype originated in a man younger than 40 with active or convalescent COVID-19. The sequenced sample was peripheral blood. DNA of the CDR3: TGTGCCAGCAGCTCAACGGGGTTTGAAGCTTTCTTT. This translates into CASSSTGFEAFF.